The present TCR beta chain was sequenced within a study of T cells after posttransplantation cyclophosphamide (dated by TCRdb to about 2016). As for the study more broadly: Using TRB sequencing, the study followed how the T cell repertoire reconstituted after myeloablative bone marrow transplantation in which posttransplantation cyclophosphamide served as GVHD prophylaxis. Blood from every one of the 30 to 35 PTCy patients who had 1-year posttransplant specimens underwent TRB sequencing. TRB sequencing was also done on up to roughly 3 additional blood samples from 2 to 5.2 years after transplant in 3 patients, and on pretransplant blood from 4 patients. Because TRA and TRB clonality correlated tightly in fewer than ten samples, later TCR analyses were limited to TRB. Public TRB sequences were queried against a database of over 3,500 sequences associated with responses to pathogens, tumor antigens, self-antigens and alloantigens. Antigen receptor sequencing was done on samples from over 30 PTCy-treated patients and from approximately 15 related bone marrow donors of those patients.

TRB sequencing used genomic DNA with the immunoSEQ assay at survey resolution or the hsTCRB kit. As for the authors' bioinformatics: Initial read processing used immunoSEQ software, and repertoire analyses used the LymphoSeq R package. Clonality was computed as 1 minus normalized Shannon entropy, and a Gini coefficient was also calculated for each TRB dataset. To infer phenotypes in unsorted samples, TRB sequences from sorted subsets of the recipient or donor were mapped onto the unsorted samples of the same recipient. This immuneACCESS table, as held by TCRdb, lists in-frame sequences with V and J called but not all clones. Of the missing ones, under half trace to an unresolved V gene in checked studies; the others have no known cause. V, J and clone size reflect that table, while D and trimming were determined from the DNA. In all, the sample holds 20,000 to 25,000 clones, and 75% to 90% of those were seen once. The ten largest clonotypes hold about 2% of the sample.

On this clone: Its antigen is currently not known. The record has no base qualities; no much larger clone is one base away.

The investigation overall reported the following: At 1-2 months, donor-recipient similarity was low but rose over the first year, and the later blood repertoires were often dominated by donor CD8+ memory clones. Across the 45 to 55 patients, TRB clonality was highly associated with recipient CMV seropositivity and CMV reactivation, and diversity with PTCy was similar to that in the CNI/methotrexate controls. The TRB repertoires of T cells infiltrating skin or the GI tract showed only limited overlap with the TRB repertoires found in blood.

From the cysteine up to the phenylalanine, the CDR3 has a length of 13 residues. The read is trimmed to its CDR3 DNA, 39 bases read in frame from base 1. The germline V gene sets CDR1 to SGHNT and CDR2 to YENEEA. V was cut back by 11 bases and J by 0 bases, leaving a gap of 11 bases between them. The control group consisted of roughly 10 patients who received myeloablative marrow transplants with methotrexate plus a calcineurin inhibitor and who were sampled 1 year after transplant. Peripheral blood and bone marrow mononuclear cells were isolated by Ficoll-Hypaque density centrifugation and were cryopreserved.

The sequence came from a female patient between 30 and 45 years old who received an allogeneic stem cell transplant from an unrelated donor, was CMV-positive, and had acute and chronic GVHD. Some T cells may derive from the graft donor when a transplant has been performed. This material consisted of PBMCs, taken about 350 days after allogeneic stem cell transplant with calcineurin inhibitor and methotrexate. Recombination connected TRBV11-3 to TRBJ1-3; TRBD1 might be the D gene, on 5 matching bases. The CDR3 reads CASRVSSGNTIYF. The DNA sequence follows: TGTGCCTCCAGGGTGAGCTCTGGAAACACCATATATTTT.